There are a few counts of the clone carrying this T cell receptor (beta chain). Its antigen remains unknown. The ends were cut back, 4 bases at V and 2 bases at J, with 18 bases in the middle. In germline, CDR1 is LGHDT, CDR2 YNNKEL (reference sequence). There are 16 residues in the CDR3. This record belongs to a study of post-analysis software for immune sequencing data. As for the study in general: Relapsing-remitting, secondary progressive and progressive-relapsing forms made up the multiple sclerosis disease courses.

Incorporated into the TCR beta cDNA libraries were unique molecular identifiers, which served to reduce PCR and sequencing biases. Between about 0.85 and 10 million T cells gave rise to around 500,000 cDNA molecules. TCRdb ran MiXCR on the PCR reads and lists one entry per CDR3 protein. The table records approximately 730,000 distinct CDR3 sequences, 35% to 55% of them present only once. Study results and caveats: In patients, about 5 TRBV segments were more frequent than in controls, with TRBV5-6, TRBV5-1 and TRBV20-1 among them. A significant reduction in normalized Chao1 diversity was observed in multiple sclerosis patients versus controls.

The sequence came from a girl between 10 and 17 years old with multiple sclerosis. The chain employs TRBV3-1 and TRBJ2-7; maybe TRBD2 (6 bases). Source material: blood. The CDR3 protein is CASSPLRESMAYEQYF. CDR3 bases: TGTGCCAGCAGCCCGCTTCGGGAGTCGATGGCCTACGAGCAGTACTTC.